This TCR beta chain was sequenced during a study of T cell responses to AZD1222 COVID-19 vaccine. Study-wide results and caveats: Across spike, vaccine-associated CD4 TCRs were found, dominant at 160-218 and 743-854. Of spike-specific TCRs, nearly half reportedly target regions left unmutated in variants.

The CDR3 consists of 16 residues. The V segment lost 4 bases and the J segment 2 bases; nucleotides outside the gene matches: 9. Germline CDR1 and CDR2: SGHTA and FQGNSA. TCRdb keeps only in-frame clones here, not all; method: immunoSEQ multiplex PCR. The sample records more than 35,000 clones, 83% being singletons. As concerns this clone: No antigen is known for it.

Sequencing used peripheral blood, obtained on day 0 of AZD1222 vaccination. The TCR was taken from an adult in good health. The chain has TRBV7-2 and TRBJ1-1, with 8 bases matching TRBD1. CDR3 nucleotide sequence: TGTGCCAGCAGCTCTCTATATGGACAGGGAAACACTGAAGCTTTCTTT. Translation gives CASSSLYGQGNTEAFF.